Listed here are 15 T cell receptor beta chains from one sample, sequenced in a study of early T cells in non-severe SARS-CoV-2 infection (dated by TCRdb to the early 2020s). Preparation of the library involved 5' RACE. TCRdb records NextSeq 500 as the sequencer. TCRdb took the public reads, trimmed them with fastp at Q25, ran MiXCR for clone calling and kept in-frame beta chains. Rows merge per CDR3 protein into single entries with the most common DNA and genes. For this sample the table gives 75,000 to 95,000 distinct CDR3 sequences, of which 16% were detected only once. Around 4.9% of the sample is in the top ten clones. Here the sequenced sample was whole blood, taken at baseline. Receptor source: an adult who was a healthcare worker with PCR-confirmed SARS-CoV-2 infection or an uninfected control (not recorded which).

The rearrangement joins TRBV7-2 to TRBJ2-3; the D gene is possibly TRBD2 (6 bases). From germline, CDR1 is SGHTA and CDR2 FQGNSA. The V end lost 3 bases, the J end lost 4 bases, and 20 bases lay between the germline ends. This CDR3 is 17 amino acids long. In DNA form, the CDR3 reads TGTGCCAGCAGCTTTTTGGGGGGAGGAGGGCTCGCAGATACGCAGTATTTT. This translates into CASSFLGGGGLADTQYF.

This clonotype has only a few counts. CDR3: CASSKGLTGTVSGANVLTF. As DNA, the CDR3 is TGTGCCAGCAGCAAAGGTTTGACGGGAACGGTCTCTGGGGCCAACGTCCTGACTTTC. The chain uses TRBV21-1 and TRBJ2-6; the table's D call, TRBD1, has no DNA check behind it. TRBV21-1 is a documented pseudogene. This CDR3 is built from 19 residues.

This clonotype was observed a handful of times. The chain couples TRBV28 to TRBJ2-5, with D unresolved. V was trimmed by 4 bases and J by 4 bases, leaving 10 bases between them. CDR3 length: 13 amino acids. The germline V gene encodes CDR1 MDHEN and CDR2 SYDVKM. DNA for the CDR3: TGTGCCAGCAGTTCCGCGGTGGGAGAGACCCAGTACTTC. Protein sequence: CASSSAVGETQYF.

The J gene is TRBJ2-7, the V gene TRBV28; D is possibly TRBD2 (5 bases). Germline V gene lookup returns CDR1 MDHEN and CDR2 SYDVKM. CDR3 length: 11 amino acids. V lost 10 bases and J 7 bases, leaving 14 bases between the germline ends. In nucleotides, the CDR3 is TGTGCCACCTCGGAGGCCGAAGAGCAGTACTTC. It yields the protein CATSEAEEQYF.

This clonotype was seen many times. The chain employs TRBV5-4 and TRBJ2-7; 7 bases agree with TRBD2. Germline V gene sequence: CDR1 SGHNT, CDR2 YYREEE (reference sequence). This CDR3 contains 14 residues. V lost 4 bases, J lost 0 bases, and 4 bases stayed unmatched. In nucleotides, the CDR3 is TGTGCCAGCAGCCCCAGCGGGGTCTCCTACGAGCAGTACTTC. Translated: CASSPSGVSYEQYF.

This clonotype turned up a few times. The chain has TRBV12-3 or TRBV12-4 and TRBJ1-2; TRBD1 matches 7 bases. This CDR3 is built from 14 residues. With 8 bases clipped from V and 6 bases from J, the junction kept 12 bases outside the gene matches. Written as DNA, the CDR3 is TGTGCCAGCTCTCGACCCGGGACAGATGATGGCTACACCTTC. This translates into CASSRPGTDDGYTF.

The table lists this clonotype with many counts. For the CDR3, the DNA is TGTGCCAGCAGCTTAGCTCGAGACGTCCGGGACAGGGTTGATAATTCACCCCTCCACTTT. Its protein product is CASSLARDVRDRVDNSPLHF. The V and J genes are TRBV7-2 and TRBJ1-6; 9 nucleotides align to TRBD1. Trimming cost V 0 bases and J 5 bases; bases outside gene matches: 14. Germline V gene lookup returns CDR1 SGHTA and CDR2 FQGNSA. There are 20 residues in the CDR3.

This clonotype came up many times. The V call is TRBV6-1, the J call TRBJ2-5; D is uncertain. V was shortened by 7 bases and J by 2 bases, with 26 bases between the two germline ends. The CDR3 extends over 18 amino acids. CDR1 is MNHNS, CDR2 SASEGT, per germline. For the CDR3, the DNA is TGTGCCAGCACCAATGACTTTTTTGGCGAATTTCAGCAAGAGACCCAGTACTTC. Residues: CASTNDFFGEFQQETQYF.

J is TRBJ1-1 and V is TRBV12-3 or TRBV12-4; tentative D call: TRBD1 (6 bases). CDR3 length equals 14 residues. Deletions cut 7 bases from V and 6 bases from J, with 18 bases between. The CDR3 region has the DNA TGTGCCAGCACCGTAACAGGGAGGGTTGCTGAAGCTTTCTTT. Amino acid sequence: CASTVTGRVAEAFF.

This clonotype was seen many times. The CDR3, as DNA: TGTGCCAGCAGCTTCCAGGTCGGGGTGAGGGAGCAGTACTTC. Translated: CASSFQVGVREQYF. This chain links TRBV5-4 with TRBJ2-7; the D gene is possibly TRBD2 (5 bases). This CDR3 spans 14 amino acids. The V gene lost 2 bases and the J gene lost 7 bases, with 16 bases spanning the gap. In germline, CDR1 is SGHNT, CDR2 YYREEE (reference sequence).

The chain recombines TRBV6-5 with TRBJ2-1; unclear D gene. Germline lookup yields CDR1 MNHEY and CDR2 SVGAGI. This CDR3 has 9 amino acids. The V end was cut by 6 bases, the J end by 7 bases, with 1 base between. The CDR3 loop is CASRNEQFF. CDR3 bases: TGTGCCAGCAGGAATGAGCAGTTCTTC.

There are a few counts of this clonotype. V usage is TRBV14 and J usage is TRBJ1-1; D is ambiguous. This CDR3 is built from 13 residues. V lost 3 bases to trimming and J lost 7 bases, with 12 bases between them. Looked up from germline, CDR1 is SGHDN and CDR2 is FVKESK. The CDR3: CASSQQNTVEAFF. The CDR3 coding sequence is TGTGCCAGCAGCCAGCAAAACACGGTTGAAGCTTTCTTT.

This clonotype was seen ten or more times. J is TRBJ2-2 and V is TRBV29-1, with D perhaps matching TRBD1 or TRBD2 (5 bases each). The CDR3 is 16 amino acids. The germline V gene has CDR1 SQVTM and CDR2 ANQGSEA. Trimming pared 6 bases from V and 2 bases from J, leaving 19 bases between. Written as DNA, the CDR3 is TGCAGCGTGGTCCCTCGGGGACGGGGAAACACCGGGGAGCTGTTTTTT. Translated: CSVVPRGRGNTGELFF.

Written as DNA, the CDR3 is TGTGCCAGCAGCCCGGGGGACAGCTTATATGGCTACACCTTC. The encoded protein is CASSPGDSLYGYTF. The chain joins TRBV2 to TRBJ1-2; 7 nucleotides align to TRBD1. Germline CDR1 reads SNHLY; CDR2 reads FYNNEI. V trimming: 6 bases; J trimming: 5 bases; junction bases outside the gene matches: 9. This CDR3 contains 14 residues.

The DNA of the CDR3 is TGTGCCAGCAGCTCCCCAGGTCCAGATACGCAGTATTTT. Translating gives CASSSPGPDTQYF. The chain employs TRBV5-5 and TRBJ2-3, with no clear D. V was cut by 3 bases and J by 4 bases, with 9 bases left in between. From germline, CDR1 is SGHKS and CDR2 YYEKEE (reference sequence). CDR3 length: 13 residues.